The entry below gives a single T cell receptor beta chain sequence along with its context. Its antigen remains unknown. The sample belongs to a study of cytomegalovirus exposure and HLA in healthy donors. Study-wide background: Unique TCR beta sequences numbering approximately 120 million came from around 180 million T cells in an earlier analysis. Findings and caveats of the study: For most TCR beta V segments, an earlier analysis put the productive rate at about 87% or about 30% of the time. Trimming of TCR beta V- and J-genes showed a link, identified in a later analysis, to a missense DCLRE1C variant. Rare sequences made up most TCRs, while some public TCRs were found in many donors.

With 60 Vbeta and 13 Jbeta primers, the PCR was carried out. Generated by immunoSEQ multiplex PCR, the TCRdb table keeps only in-frame clones and is missing some. In the table there are under 200,000 clones, approximately 70% of which are singletons. This TCR came from a woman between 25 and 40 years old in good health and CMV-seronegative. The specimen sequenced was PBMCs.

The CDR3 sequence: CASSYRDSTTEAFF. DNA for the CDR3: TGTGCCAGCAGTTACCGGGACAGCACCACTGAAGCTTTCTTT. The chain has TRBV6-5 and TRBJ1-1; 7 nucleotides align to TRBD1. This CDR3 has 14 residues. Germline V lookup: CDR1 MNHEY, CDR2 SVGAGI. J gave up 4 bases and V 2 bases, and 4 bases lay outside the gene matches.